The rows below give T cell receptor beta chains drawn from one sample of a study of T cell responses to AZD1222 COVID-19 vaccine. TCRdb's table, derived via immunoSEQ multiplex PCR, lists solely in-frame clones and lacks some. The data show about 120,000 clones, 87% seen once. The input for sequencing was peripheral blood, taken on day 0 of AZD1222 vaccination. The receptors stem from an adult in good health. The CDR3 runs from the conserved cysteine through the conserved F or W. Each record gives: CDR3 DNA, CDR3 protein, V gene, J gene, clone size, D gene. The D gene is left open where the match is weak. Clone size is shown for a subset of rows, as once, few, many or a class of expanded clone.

CDR3nt: TGTGCCAGCACATTCGGGGGCTCCTACGAGCAGTACTTC; CDR3aa: CASTFGGSYEQYF; v_gene: TRBV5-6; j_gene: TRBJ2-7; abundance: .; d_gene: .
CDR3nt: TGTGCCAGCGGCACACTTACAGGGGGTAAGTTCTTC; CDR3aa: CASGTLTGGKFF; v_gene: TRBV27; j_gene: TRBJ2-1; abundance: .; d_gene: TRBD1
CDR3nt: TGCGCCAGCAGCTTGACGGACAATCAGCCCCAGCATTTT; CDR3aa: CASSLTDNQPQHF; v_gene: TRBV5-1; j_gene: TRBJ1-5; abundance: .; d_gene: .
CDR3nt: TGTGCCAGGAGACAGGGGAAAGGCTACACCTTC; CDR3aa: CARRQGKGYTF; v_gene: TRBV2; j_gene: TRBJ1-2; abundance: .; d_gene: TRBD1
CDR3nt: TGTGCCAGCAGCCAAGAGGGGGGCTTTATCCAAGAGACCCAGTACTTC; CDR3aa: CASSQEGGFIQETQYF; v_gene: TRBV3-1/TRBV3-2; j_gene: TRBJ2-5; abundance: .; d_gene: .
CDR3nt: TGTGCCAGCAGTGACAGGACCGGGGCCAACGTCCTGACTTTC; CDR3aa: CASSDRTGANVLTF; v_gene: TRBV6-6; j_gene: TRBJ2-6; abundance: .; d_gene: .
CDR3nt: TGCGCCAGCAGAGATATTCCCCAGGATGGCTACACCTTC; CDR3aa: CASRDIPQDGYTF; v_gene: TRBV5-1; j_gene: TRBJ1-2; abundance: .; d_gene: .
CDR3nt: TGCGCCAGCAGCCCCGGGGGTAGCGGTAGCACAGATACGCAGTATTTT; CDR3aa: CASSPGGSGSTDTQYF; v_gene: TRBV4-1; j_gene: TRBJ2-3; abundance: once; d_gene: .
CDR3nt: TGCGCCAGCAGCTTGTCGGGACCCGGGGATTCACCCCTCCACTTT; CDR3aa: CASSLSGPGDSPLHF; v_gene: TRBV5-1; j_gene: TRBJ1-6; abundance: once; d_gene: .
CDR3nt: TGTGCCAGCTCCATTAGGGACGAGCAGTACTTC; CDR3aa: CASSIRDEQYF; v_gene: TRBV6-5; j_gene: TRBJ2-7; abundance: .; d_gene: .
CDR3nt: TGTGCCAGCAGCTTAGGGTTAACTGAAGCTTTCTTT; CDR3aa: CASSLGLTEAFF; v_gene: TRBV7-8; j_gene: TRBJ1-1; abundance: .; d_gene: .
CDR3nt: TGCAGCGTTGAGGGAAGGGGACAGGGCCAGCAGTACTTC; CDR3aa: CSVEGRGQGQQYF; v_gene: TRBV29-1; j_gene: TRBJ2-7; abundance: .; d_gene: TRBD1
CDR3nt: TGCGCCAGCAGCCAAGATATCGAGGGATTCGAGCAGTACTTC; CDR3aa: CASSQDIEGFEQYF; v_gene: TRBV4-1; j_gene: TRBJ2-7; abundance: .; d_gene: .
CDR3nt: TGTGCCAGCAGTCCCGCGGGCAGGGGGTCGGAGTCACCCCTCCACTTT; CDR3aa: CASSPAGRGSESPLHF; v_gene: TRBV6-2/TRBV6-3; j_gene: TRBJ1-6; abundance: .; d_gene: TRBD1
CDR3nt: TGTGCCAGCAGTGCGACAGGGGAGAATTCACCCCTCCACTTT; CDR3aa: CASSATGENSPLHF; v_gene: TRBV6-4; j_gene: TRBJ1-6; abundance: .; d_gene: TRBD1
CDR3nt: TGCGCCAGCAGCCCGAACGAGCCCTACGAGCAGTACTTC; CDR3aa: CASSPNEPYEQYF; v_gene: TRBV5-1; j_gene: TRBJ2-7; abundance: few; d_gene: .
CDR3nt: TGTGCCAGCAGCCTCCGGACAGGGGAATCCAATCAGCCCCAGCATTTT; CDR3aa: CASSLRTGESNQPQHF; v_gene: TRBV5-5; j_gene: TRBJ1-5; abundance: .; d_gene: TRBD1
CDR3nt: TGTGCCAGCAGCCTCTCCGGGACTATGGGAACTGAAGCTTTCTTT; CDR3aa: CASSLSGTMGTEAFF; v_gene: TRBV6-2/TRBV6-3; j_gene: TRBJ1-1; abundance: .; d_gene: .
CDR3nt: TGTGCCAGCTCCACTCGGGGGGATTCACCCCTCCACTTT; CDR3aa: CASSTRGDSPLHF; v_gene: TRBV28; j_gene: TRBJ1-6; abundance: .; d_gene: .
CDR3nt: TGTGCCAGCAGCCATGGGACAGAAATGAACACTGAAGCTTTCTTT; CDR3aa: CASSHGTEMNTEAFF; v_gene: TRBV4-2; j_gene: TRBJ1-1; abundance: .; d_gene: TRBD1
CDR3nt: TGTGCCAGCAGCCAACTAGGACCGCGCGAGCAGTACTTC; CDR3aa: CASSQLGPREQYF; v_gene: TRBV6-5; j_gene: TRBJ2-7; abundance: .; d_gene: .
CDR3nt: TGCAGTGCTAGCGGCACCGGGGAGCTGTTTTTT; CDR3aa: CSASGTGELFF; v_gene: TRBV20-1; j_gene: TRBJ2-2; abundance: .; d_gene: .
CDR3nt: TGTGCCAGCATCAACCCCCAGGGAAGGGGTGGCTACACCTTC; CDR3aa: CASINPQGRGGYTF; v_gene: TRBV28; j_gene: TRBJ1-2; abundance: .; d_gene: .
CDR3nt: TGTGCCAGCAGTCGGGGCGGGACCGACTATGGCTACACCTTC; CDR3aa: CASSRGGTDYGYTF; v_gene: TRBV6-5; j_gene: TRBJ1-2; abundance: .; d_gene: .
CDR3nt: TGTGCCAGCAGTTTAAAGAACACCGGGGAGCTGTTTTTT; CDR3aa: CASSLKNTGELFF; v_gene: TRBV12-3/TRBV12-4; j_gene: TRBJ2-2; abundance: .; d_gene: .
CDR3nt: TGTGCCAGTACAAACCTCTGGGCGTATAGCAATCAGCCCCAGCATTTT; CDR3aa: CASTNLWAYSNQPQHF; v_gene: TRBV19; j_gene: TRBJ1-5; abundance: once; d_gene: .
CDR3nt: TGTGCCAGCAGTTTACAGGCTTACTCCTACGAGCAGTACTTC; CDR3aa: CASSLQAYSYEQYF; v_gene: TRBV28; j_gene: TRBJ2-7; abundance: .; d_gene: .
CDR3nt: TGTGCCAGTTCGACAGCATTAGATGAGCAGTTCTTC; CDR3aa: CASSTALDEQFF; v_gene: TRBV2; j_gene: TRBJ2-1; abundance: .; d_gene: .
CDR3nt: TGTGCCAGCAGCTCCTCGGGGGTTCCGCTCAATGGCTACACCTTC; CDR3aa: CASSSSGVPLNGYTF; v_gene: TRBV7-9; j_gene: TRBJ1-2; abundance: .; d_gene: .
CDR3nt: TGTGCCAGCAGTTTTGACAGGGGGGGCTATGGCTACACCTTC; CDR3aa: CASSFDRGGYGYTF; v_gene: TRBV27; j_gene: TRBJ1-2; abundance: .; d_gene: TRBD1
CDR3nt: TGTGCCAGCAGCTGGAACTTTGACAGCGAACTCGGAAACACCATATATTTT; CDR3aa: CASSWNFDSELGNTIYF; v_gene: TRBV5-5; j_gene: TRBJ1-3; abundance: few; d_gene: .
CDR3nt: TGTGCCAGCAGCCAGAGACTAGCGGGAGTCCTTTCCTACAATGAGCAGTTCTTC; CDR3aa: CASSQRLAGVLSYNEQFF; v_gene: TRBV3-1/TRBV3-2; j_gene: TRBJ2-1; abundance: .; d_gene: TRBD2
CDR3nt: TGTGCCAGCAGTCGACAGGGAGCTAACTATGGCTACACCTTC; CDR3aa: CASSRQGANYGYTF; v_gene: TRBV14; j_gene: TRBJ1-2; abundance: .; d_gene: TRBD1
CDR3nt: TGTGCCAGCAGCGCCTGGGACAGGGGGACGTTCACTGAAGCTTTCTTT; CDR3aa: CASSAWDRGTFTEAFF; v_gene: TRBV7-2; j_gene: TRBJ1-1; abundance: .; d_gene: TRBD1
CDR3nt: TGTGCCAGCAGTTACGGGCCAGGGGGATACGAGCAGTACTTC; CDR3aa: CASSYGPGGYEQYF; v_gene: TRBV6-5; j_gene: TRBJ2-7; abundance: .; d_gene: TRBD1
CDR3nt: TGTGCCAGCAGCCCCCGGGACAGGAATCAGCCCCAGCATTTT; CDR3aa: CASSPRDRNQPQHF; v_gene: TRBV7-9; j_gene: TRBJ1-5; abundance: .; d_gene: TRBD1
CDR3nt: TGTGCCACCAGTGATGCAAGTTGGCACTTC; CDR3aa: CATSDASWHF; v_gene: TRBV24-1; j_gene: TRBJ2-7; abundance: .; d_gene: .